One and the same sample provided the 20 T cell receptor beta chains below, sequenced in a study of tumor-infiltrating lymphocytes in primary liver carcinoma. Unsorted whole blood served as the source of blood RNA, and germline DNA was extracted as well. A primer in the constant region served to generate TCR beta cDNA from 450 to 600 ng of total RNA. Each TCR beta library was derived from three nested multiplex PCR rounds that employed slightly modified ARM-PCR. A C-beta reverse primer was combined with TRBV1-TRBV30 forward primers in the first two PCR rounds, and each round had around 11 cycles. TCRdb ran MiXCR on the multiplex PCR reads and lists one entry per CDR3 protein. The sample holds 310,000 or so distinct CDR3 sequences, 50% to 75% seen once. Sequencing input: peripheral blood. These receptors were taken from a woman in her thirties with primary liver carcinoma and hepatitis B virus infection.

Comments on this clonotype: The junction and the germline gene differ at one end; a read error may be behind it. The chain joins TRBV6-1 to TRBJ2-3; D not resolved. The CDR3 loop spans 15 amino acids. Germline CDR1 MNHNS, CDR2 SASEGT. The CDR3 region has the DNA TGTGCCAGCAGTGAAGGCCAGGCCAACACACATACGCAGTATTTT. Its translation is CASSEGQANTHTQYF.

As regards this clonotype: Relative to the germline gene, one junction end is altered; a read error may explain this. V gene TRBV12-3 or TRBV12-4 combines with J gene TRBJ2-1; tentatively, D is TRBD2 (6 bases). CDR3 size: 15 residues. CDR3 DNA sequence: TGTGCTAGCAGGTACGGACTGCGGGGCTACAATGAGCAGTTCTTC. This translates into CASRYGLRGYNEQFF.

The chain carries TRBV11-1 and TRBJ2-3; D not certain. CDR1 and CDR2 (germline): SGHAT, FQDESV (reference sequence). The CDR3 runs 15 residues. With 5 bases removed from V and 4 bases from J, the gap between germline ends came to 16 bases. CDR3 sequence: CASSVHRGLSDTQYF. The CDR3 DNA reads TGTGCCAGCAGCGTTCATCGTGGATTATCAGATACGCAGTATTTT.

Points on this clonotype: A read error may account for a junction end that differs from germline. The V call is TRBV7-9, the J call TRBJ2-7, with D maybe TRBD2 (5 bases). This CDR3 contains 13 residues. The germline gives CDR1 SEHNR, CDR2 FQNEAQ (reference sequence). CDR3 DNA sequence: TGTGCCAGCAGCCTAACCGCAGGTGGGGAGCGGTACTTC. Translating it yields CASSLTAGGERYF.

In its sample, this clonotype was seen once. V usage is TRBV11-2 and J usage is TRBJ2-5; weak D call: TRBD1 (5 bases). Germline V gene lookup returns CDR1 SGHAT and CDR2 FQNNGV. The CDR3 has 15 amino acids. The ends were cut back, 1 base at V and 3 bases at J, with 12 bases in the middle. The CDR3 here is CASSLVGHLEETQYF. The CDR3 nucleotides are TGTGCCAGCAGCTTAGTGGGGCACCTAGAAGAGACCCAGTACTTC. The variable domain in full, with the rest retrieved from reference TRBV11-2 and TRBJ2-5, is EAGVAQSPRYKIIEKRQSVAFWCNPISGHATLYWYQQILGQGPKLLIQFQNNGVVDDSQLPKDRFSAERLKGVDSTLKIQPAKLEDSAVYLCASSLVGHLEETQYFGPGTRLLVL.

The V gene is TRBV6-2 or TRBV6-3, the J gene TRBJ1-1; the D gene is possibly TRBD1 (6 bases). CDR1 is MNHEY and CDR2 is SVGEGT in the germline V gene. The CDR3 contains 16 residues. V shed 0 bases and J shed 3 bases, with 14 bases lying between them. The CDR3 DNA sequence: TGTGCCAGCAGTTACTCCAGGGGCTTAGGGGACACTGAAGCTTTCTTT. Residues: CASSYSRGLGDTEAFF.

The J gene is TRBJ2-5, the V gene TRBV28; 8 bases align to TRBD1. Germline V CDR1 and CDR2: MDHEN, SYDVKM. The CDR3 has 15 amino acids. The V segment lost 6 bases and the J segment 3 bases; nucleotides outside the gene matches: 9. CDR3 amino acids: CASRPAGGAEETQYF. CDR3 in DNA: TGTGCCAGCAGACCCGCAGGGGGCGCGGAAGAGACCCAGTACTTC.

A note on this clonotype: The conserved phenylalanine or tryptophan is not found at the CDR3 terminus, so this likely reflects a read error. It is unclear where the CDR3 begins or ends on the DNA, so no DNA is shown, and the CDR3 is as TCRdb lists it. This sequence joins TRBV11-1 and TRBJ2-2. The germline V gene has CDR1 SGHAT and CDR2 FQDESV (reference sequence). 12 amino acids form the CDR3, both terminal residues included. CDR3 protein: CASSLRVGELSL.

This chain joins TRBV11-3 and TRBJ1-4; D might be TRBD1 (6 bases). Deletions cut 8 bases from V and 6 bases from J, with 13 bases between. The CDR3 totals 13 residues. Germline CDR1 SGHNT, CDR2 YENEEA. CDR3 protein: CASGGGSDEKLFF. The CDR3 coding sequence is TGTGCCAGCGGAGGGGGGTCTGATGAAAAACTGTTTTTT.

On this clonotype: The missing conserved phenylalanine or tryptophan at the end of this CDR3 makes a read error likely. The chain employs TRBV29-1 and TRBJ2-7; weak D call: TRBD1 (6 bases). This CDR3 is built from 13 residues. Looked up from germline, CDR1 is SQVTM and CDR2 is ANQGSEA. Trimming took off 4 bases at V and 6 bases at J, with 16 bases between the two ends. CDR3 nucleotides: TGCAGCGTTGCGGCAGGGGAGAGGGGCGAGCAGTACTTG. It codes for CSVAAGERGEQYL.

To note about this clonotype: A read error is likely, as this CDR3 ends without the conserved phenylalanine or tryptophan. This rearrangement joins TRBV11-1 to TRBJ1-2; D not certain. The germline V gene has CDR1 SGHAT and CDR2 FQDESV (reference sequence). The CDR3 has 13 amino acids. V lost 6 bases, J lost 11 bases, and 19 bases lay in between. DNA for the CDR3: TGTGCCAGCAGTATTGGCGGAAGGGTTGAATACACCTTA. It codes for CASSIGGRVEYTL.

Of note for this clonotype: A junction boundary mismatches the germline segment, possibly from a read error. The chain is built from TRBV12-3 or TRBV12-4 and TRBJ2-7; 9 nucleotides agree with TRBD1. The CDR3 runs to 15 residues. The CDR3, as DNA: TGTGCCGGCAGTCGCAGGACAGGGGTCCCCGATAGGCAGTACTTC. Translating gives CAGSRRTGVPDRQYF.

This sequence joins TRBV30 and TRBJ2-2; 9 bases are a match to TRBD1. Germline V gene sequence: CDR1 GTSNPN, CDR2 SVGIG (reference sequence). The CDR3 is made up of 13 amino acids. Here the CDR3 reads CVRRDRATGELFF. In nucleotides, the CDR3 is TGTGTCCGCCGGGACAGGGCGACCGGGGAGCTGTTTTTT.

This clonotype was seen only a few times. The chain's CDR3 is CASSLGGVGDTQYF. CDR3 sequence (DNA): TGTGCCAGCAGCCTAGGAGGGGTTGGGGATACGCAGTATTTT. J is TRBJ2-3 and V is TRBV5-4; D possibly corresponds to TRBD2 (6 bases). CDR1 is SGHNT, CDR2 YYREEE, per germline (reference sequence). The CDR3 runs 14 residues. V was shortened by 4 bases and J by 6 bases, with 15 bases between the two germline ends.

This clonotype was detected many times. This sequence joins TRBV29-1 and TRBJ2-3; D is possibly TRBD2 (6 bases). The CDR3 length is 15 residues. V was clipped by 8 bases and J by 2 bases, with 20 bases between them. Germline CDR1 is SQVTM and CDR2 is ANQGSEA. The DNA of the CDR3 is TGCAGCACGAGGGACTCACCTACACCCACAGATACGCAGTATTTT. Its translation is CSTRDSPTPTDTQYF.

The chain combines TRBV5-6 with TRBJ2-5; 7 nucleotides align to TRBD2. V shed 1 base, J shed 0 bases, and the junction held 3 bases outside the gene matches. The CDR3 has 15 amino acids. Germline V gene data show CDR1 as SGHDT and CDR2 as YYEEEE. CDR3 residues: CASSLPRGDQETQYF. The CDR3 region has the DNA TGTGCCAGCAGCTTGCCACGGGGGGACCAAGAGACCCAGTACTTC.

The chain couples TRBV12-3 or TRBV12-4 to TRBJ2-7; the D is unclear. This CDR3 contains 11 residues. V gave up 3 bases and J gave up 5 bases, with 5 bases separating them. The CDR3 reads CASSFWDEQYF. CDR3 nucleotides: TGTGCCAGCAGTTTCTGGGACGAGCAGTACTTC.

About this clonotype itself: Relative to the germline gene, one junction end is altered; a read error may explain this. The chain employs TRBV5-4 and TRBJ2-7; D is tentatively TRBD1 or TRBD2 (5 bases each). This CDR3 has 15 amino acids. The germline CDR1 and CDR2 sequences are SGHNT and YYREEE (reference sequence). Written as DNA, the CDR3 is TGTGCCAGCAGCTTGGAAACGTTCGGTGGGGACGAGCAGGACTTC. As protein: CASSLETFGGDEQDF.

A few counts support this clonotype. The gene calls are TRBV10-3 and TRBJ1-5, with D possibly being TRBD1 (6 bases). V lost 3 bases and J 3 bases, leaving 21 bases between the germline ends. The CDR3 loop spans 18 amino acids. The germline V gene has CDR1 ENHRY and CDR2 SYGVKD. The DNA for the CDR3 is TGTGCCATCAGTGAAAGATTAACAGGGATCATGCACAATCAGCCCCAGCATTTT. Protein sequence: CAISERLTGIMHNQPQHF.

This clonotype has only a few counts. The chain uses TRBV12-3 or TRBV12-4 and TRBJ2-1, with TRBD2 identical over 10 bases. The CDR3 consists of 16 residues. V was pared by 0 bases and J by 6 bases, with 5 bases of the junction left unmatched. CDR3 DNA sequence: TGTGCCAGCAGTTTAGCCCCTAGCGGGAGTACCAATGAGCAGTTCTTC. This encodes CASSLAPSGSTNEQFF.